What follows are 16 T cell receptor beta chains derived from one specimen sequenced in a study of cytomegalovirus exposure and HLA in healthy donors. The repertoire was sequenced with immunoSEQ multiplex PCR; TCRdb's copy has only in-frame clones and lacks some. The table lists about 140,000 clones, 70% to 85% of them singletons, with roughly 27% in the top ten. Sequencing was performed on PBMCs. The receptor set was obtained from a man under 40 in good health and CMV-seropositive.

The rearrangement links TRBV11-2 to TRBJ2-1; tentative D call: TRBD2 (6 bases). Trimming shortened V by 5 bases and J by 1 base, and 12 bases separated the two germline ends. CDR3 length: 15 residues. The germline V gene encodes CDR1 SGHAT and CDR2 FQNNGV. The CDR3 DNA reads TGTGCCAGCAGCCACCGGAGGGGTTCCTACAATGAGCAGTTCTTC. Its translation is CASSHRRGSYNEQFF.

This clone has a single count. V gene TRBV30 combines with J gene TRBJ2-1, with a weak D call TRBD2 (6 bases). CDR1 and CDR2 from the germline V gene are GTSNPN and SVGIG (reference sequence). This CDR3 has 13 residues. Trimming removed 4 bases from V and 6 bases from J, with 13 bases in between. CDR3 bases: TGTGCCTGGACTCGCGGGACGACCAATGAGCAGTTCTTC. Encoded protein: CAWTRGTTNEQFF.

In this sample, this clone turned up a few times. This rearrangement joins TRBV9 to TRBJ2-3; the match to TRBD2 covers 8 bases. The CDR3 has 15 residues. Per germline, CDR1 SGDLS and CDR2 YYNGEE. V lost 2 bases and J lost 4; bases outside the gene matches: 6. The CDR3 bases are TGTGCCAGCAGCGTCGGCACGGGGGGGGCAGATACGCAGTATTTT. It translates to CASSVGTGGADTQYF.

This sequence joins TRBV25-1 and TRBJ2-6; 7 nucleotides line up with TRBD2. Trimming cost V 6 bases and J 2 bases; bases outside gene matches: 13. Germline-derived CDR1 and CDR2 are MGHDK and SYGVNS. CDR3 length: 18 residues. The CDR3 nucleotides are TGTGCCAGCAGGGGAGTCGGGAGGATCCCCGCTGGGGCCAACGTCCTGACTTTC. As protein: CASRGVGRIPAGANVLTF.

The chain recombines TRBV11-2 with TRBJ2-7, with TRBD1 identical over 7 bases. The germline CDR1 and CDR2 sequences are SGHAT and FQNNGV. The CDR3 totals 13 residues. Trimming took 8 bases from V and 0 from J; bases not matched to a gene: 4. The CDR3 loop is CASGRDSSYEQYF. The CDR3 DNA is TGTGCCAGCGGTAGGGACAGCTCCTACGAGCAGTACTTC.

The V gene is TRBV7-7, the J gene TRBJ2-1, with D possibly being TRBD1 (6 bases). This CDR3 is built from 12 residues. Trimming stripped 5 bases from V and 9 bases from J, with 11 bases between. Germline lookup yields CDR1 SSHAT and CDR2 FNYEAQ (reference sequence). The CDR3: CASSLQQGEQFF. Here the CDR3 DNA reads TGTGCCAGCAGCCTACAACAGGGTGAGCAGTTCTTC.

In nucleotides, the CDR3 is TGTGCCAGCAGCTTGCGCGGGGTGGCCCAGCCCCAGCATTTT. Its translation is CASSLRGVAQPQHF. The rearrangement joins TRBV5-6 to TRBJ1-5; D is ambiguous. Trimming stripped 1 base from V and 7 bases from J, with 12 bases between. Germline values: CDR1 SGHDT, CDR2 YYEEEE. The CDR3 runs 14 residues. Variable domain in full (rest from reference TRBV5-6 and TRBJ1-5): DAGVTQSPTHLIKTRGQQVTLRCSPKSGHDTVSWYQQALGQGPQFIFQYYEEEERQRGNFPDRFSGHQFPNYSSELNVNALLLGDSALYLCASSLRGVAQPQHFGDGTRLSIL.

This chain connects TRBV5-5 to TRBJ1-5; 7 nucleotides match TRBD1. Germline CDR1 SGHKS, CDR2 YYEKEE (reference sequence). CDR3 length: 15 amino acids. With 4 bases clipped from V and 7 bases from J, the junction kept 11 bases outside the gene matches. In nucleotides, the CDR3 is TGTGCCAGCAGCGTACAGGGGAATGGAGGCCAGCCCCAGCATTTT. Translating gives CASSVQGNGGQPQHF.

For this clone: The sample holds other DNA sequences that translate to the same CDR3. The CDR3 is CASSSGQPNTEAFF. The CDR3 nucleotides are TGCGCCAGCAGCTCTGGACAGCCTAACACTGAAGCTTTCTTT. V usage is TRBV5-1 and J usage is TRBJ1-1; D might be TRBD1 (6 bases). Trimming shortened V by 3 bases and J by 2 bases, and 11 bases separated the two germline ends. Per germline, CDR1 SGHRS and CDR2 YFSETQ. This CDR3 is built from 14 residues.

This CDR3 reads CASSRLLSSYNEQFF. In nucleotides, the CDR3 is TGTGCCAGTAGTCGCCTCCTGAGCTCCTACAATGAGCAGTTCTTC. The gene calls are TRBV19 and TRBJ2-1; no definite D call. V lost 5 bases and J 0 bases, leaving 11 bases between the germline ends. This CDR3 is built from 15 residues. The germline V gene encodes CDR1 LNHDA and CDR2 SQIVND (reference sequence).

The rearrangement uses TRBV5-1 and TRBJ1-2; D is perhaps TRBD1 (5 bases). The CDR3 loop spans 12 amino acids. Between the trimmed V and J ends, which lost 4 bases and 8 bases, there was a span of 12 bases. Germline assignment: CDR1 SGHRS and CDR2 YFSETQ. CDR3 sequence (DNA): TGCGCCAGCAGCCCCACGGGGGTAGGCTACACCTTC. Translated, it gives CASSPTGVGYTF.

A few counts support this clone. The chain links TRBV7-2 to TRBJ2-7; 7 positions match TRBD1. The CDR3 has 15 amino acids. J gave up 0 bases and V 1 base, and 3 bases lay outside the gene matches. Germline V lookup: CDR1 SGHTA, CDR2 FQGNSA. This chain's CDR3 is CASSLVGDSSYEQYF. The CDR3 coding sequence is TGTGCCAGCAGCTTAGTGGGGGACAGCTCCTACGAGCAGTACTTC.

In nucleotides, the CDR3 is TGTGCCAGCAGCCCAGGGGGACAGGGAAGAGATACGCAGTATTTT. The encoded protein is CASSPGGQGRDTQYF. This chain joins TRBV11-3 and TRBJ2-3; TRBD1 aligns across 9 bases. The junction had 8 bases not matched to a gene; V was cut back by 5 bases and J by 5 bases. The germline CDR1 and CDR2 sequences are SGHNT and YENEEA. This CDR3 is built from 15 residues.

The rearrangement uses TRBV4-2 and TRBJ1-5; D may be TRBD1 (6 bases). The CDR3 consists of 13 residues. V was cut by 1 base and J by 9 bases, with 10 bases left in between. Germline lookup yields CDR1 LGHNA and CDR2 YNFKEQ. The CDR3 reads CASSQVGAWPQHF. CDR3 bases: TGTGCCAGCAGCCAAGTGGGGGCCTGGCCCCAGCATTTT.

This chain joins TRBV6-5 and TRBJ1-1; TRBD1 aligns across 8 bases. In germline, CDR1 is MNHEY, CDR2 SVGAGI. The trim removed 4 bases at V and 1 base at J, leaving 2 bases unmatched. This CDR3 is built from 14 residues. This CDR3 reads CASSSQGANTEAFF. The CDR3, as DNA: TGTGCCAGCAGTTCTCAGGGGGCGAACACTGAAGCTTTCTTT.

V and J are TRBV6-6 and TRBJ1-1; a possible D gene is TRBD1 (5 bases). This CDR3 is built from 14 residues. V lost 3 bases and J lost 5, with 13 bases in between. CDR1 is MNHNY and CDR2 is SVGAGI in the germline V gene (reference sequence). The CDR3 DNA reads TGTGCCAGCAGTTATTCCGATCCAGGGACTGAAGCTTTCTTT. As protein: CASSYSDPGTEAFF.